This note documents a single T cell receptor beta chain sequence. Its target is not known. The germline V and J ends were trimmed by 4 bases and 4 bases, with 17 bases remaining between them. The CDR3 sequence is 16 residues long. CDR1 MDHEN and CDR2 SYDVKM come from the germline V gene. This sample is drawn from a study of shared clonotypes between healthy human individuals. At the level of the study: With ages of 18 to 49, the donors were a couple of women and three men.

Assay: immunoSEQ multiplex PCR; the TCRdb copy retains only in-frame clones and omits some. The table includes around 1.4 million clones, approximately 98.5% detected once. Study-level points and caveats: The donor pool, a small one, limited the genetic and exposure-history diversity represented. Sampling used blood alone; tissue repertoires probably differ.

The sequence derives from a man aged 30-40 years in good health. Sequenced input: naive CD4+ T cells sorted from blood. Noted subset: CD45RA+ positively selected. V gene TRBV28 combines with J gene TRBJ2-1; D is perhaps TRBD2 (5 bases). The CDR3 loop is CASSSPVEVRYNEQFF. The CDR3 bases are TGTGCCAGCAGTTCCCCGGTGGAGGTCCGATACAATGAGCAGTTCTTC.